The 24 T cell receptor beta chains given below trace back to one sample, sequenced in a study of vaccination and CD4 T cells after COVID-19. The Oncomine TCR Beta short-read assay generated sequence data from the DNA of cultured CD4+ T cells. TCRdb reprocessed the PCR reads via MiXCR and lists one record per CDR3 protein. The sample has fewer than 3,500 distinct CDR3 sequences, 30% to 40% seen once. Antigens for these TCRs are unknown. The treatment denotes: roughly 10-day PBMC culture with coronavirus spike peptide pools or control peptides (ViraFEST assay). Specimen: CD4+ T cells from blood, cultured in vitro. These receptor sequences come from a human donor who had recovered from COVID-19.

The gene calls are TRBV19 and TRBJ2-2, with D perhaps matching TRBD2 (5 bases). There are 18 residues in the CDR3. Germline CDR1 and CDR2: LNHDA and SQIVND (reference sequence). Trimming shortened V by 5 bases and J by 5 bases, and 24 bases separated the two germline ends. Here the CDR3 reads CASSFSGPPSPGTGELFF. The CDR3 DNA reads as TGTGCCAGTAGTTTTTCCGGGCCTCCCTCCCCGGGGACCGGGGAGCTGTTTTTT.

This clonotype was found a few times. The V gene is TRBV10-3, the J gene TRBJ2-3, with D perhaps TRBD1 (6 bases). The CDR3 runs 14 residues. Germline CDR1 reads ENHRY; CDR2 reads SYGVKD. V dropped 6 bases and J dropped 2 bases, with 12 bases sitting between them. The CDR3 protein is CAISGDTLTDTQYF. The DNA for the CDR3 is TGTGCCATCAGCGGGGACACCCTCACAGATACGCAGTATTTT.

The chain's CDR3 is CASSYQSPTGRGGETQYF. The CDR3 coding sequence is TGTGCCAGCAGTTACCAGAGCCCTACCGGGAGAGGTGGGGAGACCCAGTACTTC. The genes are TRBV6-5 and TRBJ2-5; a weak D match, TRBD2 (6 bases). Germline CDR1 reads MNHEY; CDR2 reads SVGAGI. V lost 2 bases and J lost 5, with 24 bases in between. The CDR3 extends over 18 amino acids.

This clonotype has just a few counts. V is TRBV15 and J is TRBJ2-1; 7 nucleotides agree with TRBD2. Losses at the gene ends were 8 bases for V and 1 base for J; bases not matched to a gene: 11. The germline CDR1 and CDR2 sequences are LNHNV and YYDKDF (reference sequence). CDR3 length equals 16 residues. CDR3 nucleotide sequence: TGTGCCACCGACCGGGGTGGGGGGGGTTCCTACAATGAGCAGTTCTTC. It translates to CATDRGGGGSYNEQFF.

This clonotype appeared a few times. This rearrangement joins TRBV12-3 or TRBV12-4 to TRBJ2-1; the D gene is possibly TRBD1 (6 bases). This CDR3 is built from 13 residues. The V end was cut by 6 bases, the J end by 9 bases, with 15 bases between. Here the CDR3 reads CASSPLLGGEQFF. The CDR3 DNA reads TGTGCCAGCAGCCCTCTACTAGGGGGTGAGCAGTTCTTC.

The chain carries TRBV12-5 and TRBJ1-4; 7 bases match TRBD1. From germline, CDR1 is LGHNT and CDR2 FRNRAP. After removal of 5 bases from V and 8 bases from J, the junction contained 2 bases not matched to a gene. The CDR3 covers 12 residues. The CDR3 region has the DNA TGTGCTAGTGGTCTCAGGGGGGAAAAACTGTTTTTT. Translating it yields CASGLRGEKLFF.

The V gene is TRBV7-2, the J gene TRBJ2-2; TRBD2 matches 7 bases. This CDR3 has 15 residues. Losses at the gene ends were 8 bases for V and 2 bases for J; bases not matched to a gene: 8. The V gene's germline CDR1 is SGHTA and CDR2 FQGNSA. The CDR3 region is CASQSGDYNTGELFF. CDR3 sequence (DNA): TGTGCCAGCCAGAGCGGGGACTACAACACCGGGGAGCTGTTTTTT.

Sample share makes this clonotype medium-sized. J is TRBJ2-3 and V is TRBV5-1; 9 bases fit TRBD1. Looked up from germline, CDR1 is SGHRS and CDR2 is YFSETQ. There are 15 residues in the CDR3. V lost 0 bases to trimming and J lost 6 bases; unmatched junction nucleotides: 5. The CDR3 protein is CASSLGDRARDTQYF. Written as DNA, the CDR3 is TGCGCCAGCAGCTTGGGGGACAGGGCGCGGGATACGCAGTATTTT.

V gene TRBV2 combines with J gene TRBJ2-7, with D perhaps TRBD2 (5 bases). V was clipped by 6 bases and J by 0 bases, with 9 bases between them. The CDR3 length is 13 residues. Germline values: CDR1 SNHLY, CDR2 FYNNEI. The CDR3 DNA sequence: TGTGCCAGCAGAGGACTCAGCTCCTACGAGCAGTACTTC. It yields the protein CASRGLSSYEQYF.

The V and J genes are TRBV20-1 and TRBJ2-5; tentative D call: TRBD1 (6 bases). V shed 3 bases and J shed 4 bases, with 12 bases lying between them. This CDR3 spans 13 amino acids. The germline V gene encodes CDR1 DFQATT and CDR2 SNEGSKA (reference sequence). Here the CDR3 DNA reads TGCAGTGCTAGGTTTTGGGGGCGAGAGACCCAGTACTTC. This sequence encodes CSARFWGRETQYF.

This clonotype was seen more than once but under ten times. The chain employs TRBV20-1 and TRBJ1-5, with D possibly being TRBD1 (5 bases). The CDR3 has 15 amino acids. CDR1 DFQATT and CDR2 SNEGSKA come from the germline V gene (reference sequence). Trimming left V 6 bases short and J 0 bases short, with 15 bases between. CDR3 sequence (DNA): TGCAGTGCCAGGAAGTCAGGGTTTAGCAATCAGCCCCAGCATTTT. This sequence encodes CSARKSGFSNQPQHF.

This clonotype was picked up a small number of times. The chain has TRBV11-2 and TRBJ2-1; 9 bases line up with TRBD2. CDR3 size: 15 residues. The germline V gene has CDR1 SGHAT and CDR2 FQNNGV. The junction had 6 bases not matched to a gene; V was cut back by 1 base and J by 8 bases. The CDR3 coding sequence is TGTGCCAGCAGCTTAGGGGCGGGGGGGCGGCATGAGCAGTTCTTC. Its protein product is CASSLGAGGRHEQFF.

The chain couples TRBV7-2 to TRBJ1-2; 8 bases fit TRBD1. The CDR3 consists of 14 residues. Unmatched junction bases numbered 6, after V lost 5 bases and J lost 4 bases. Germline CDR1 SGHTA, CDR2 FQGNSA. CDR3 DNA sequence: TGTGCCAGCAGCACCGACAGGGGTCCCTATGGCTACACCTTC. Translated: CASSTDRGPYGYTF.

This clonotype was seen a few times. The chain has TRBV12-3 or TRBV12-4 and TRBJ2-7; TRBD1 aligns across 8 bases. There are 15 residues in the CDR3. The V gene end was trimmed by 6 bases and the J gene end by 5 bases; junction bases not matched to a gene: 12. The CDR3 loop reads CASSLVLDRDDEQYF. The CDR3, as DNA: TGTGCCAGCAGCCTGGTTCTGGACAGGGACGACGAGCAGTACTTC.

In its sample, this clonotype ranks as large (0.1 to 1%). The genes are TRBV20-1 and TRBJ1-5; perhaps TRBD1 as D (6 bases). The CDR3 has 13 residues. The V and J ends lost 4 bases and 4 bases respectively, with 11 bases between them. Germline CDR1 and CDR2: DFQATT and SNEGSKA (reference sequence). The CDR3 region has the DNA TGCAGTGCTAAAACAACAGGGAATCAGCCCCAGCATTTT. This sequence encodes CSAKTTGNQPQHF.

The J gene is TRBJ2-2, the V gene TRBV5-4; possibly TRBD1 for D (6 bases). Germline V lookup: CDR1 SGHNT, CDR2 YYREEE (reference sequence). CDR3 length: 14 residues. V was clipped by 3 bases and J by 5 bases, with 11 bases between them. CDR3 amino acids: CASSSGQKTGELFF. CDR3 coding DNA: TGTGCCAGCAGCTCCGGACAGAAAACCGGGGAGCTGTTTTTT.

J is TRBJ1-2 and V is TRBV5-6, with D unclear. The CDR3 consists of 16 residues. Trimming took off 1 base at V and 7 bases at J, with 20 bases between the two ends. Germline V CDR1 and CDR2: SGHDT, YYEEEE. CDR3 nucleotides: TGTGCCAGCAGCTTGAGCCCGGTCGGTGCGGGGATTGGCTACACCTTC. Translating gives CASSLSPVGAGIGYTF.

This clonotype was observed a few times. The rearrangement uses TRBV6-4 and TRBJ1-1; maybe TRBD1 (6 bases). Per the germline V gene, CDR1 is MRHNA and CDR2 is SNTAGT. The CDR3 runs to 14 residues. V lost 6 bases, J lost 1 base, and 12 bases lay in between. CDR3 DNA: TGTGCCAGCAGAGACGGGGGCGAGAACACTGAAGCTTTCTTT. This sequence encodes CASRDGGENTEAFF.

This chain links TRBV6-2 or TRBV6-3 with TRBJ2-1; 9 positions agree with TRBD2. The CDR3 loop spans 18 amino acids. V trimming: 2 bases; J trimming: 8 bases; junction bases outside the gene matches: 16. Germline V gene data show CDR1 as MNHEY and CDR2 as SVGEGT. This CDR3 reads CASSYTQRRGLALYEQFF. The CDR3 DNA reads as TGTGCCAGCAGTTACACGCAACGGAGAGGACTAGCGCTCTATGAGCAGTTCTTC.

This chain's CDR3 is CASSPQQVTNSPLHF. Written as DNA, the CDR3 is TGTGCCAGCTCACCACAACAGGTTACGAATTCACCCCTCCACTTT. The chain employs TRBV18 and TRBJ1-6, with D possibly TRBD1 on 5 matching bases. Germline V CDR1 and CDR2: KGHSH, LQKENI. The CDR3 is made up of 15 amino acids. Trimming pared 1 base from V and 7 bases from J, leaving 11 bases between.

J is TRBJ2-7 and V is TRBV6-1; no reliable D call. There are 13 residues in the CDR3. Germline V gene sequence: CDR1 MNHNS, CDR2 SASEGT. V was clipped by 7 bases and J by 1 base, with 11 bases between them. CDR3 protein: CASTTTVSYEQYF. CDR3 in DNA: TGTGCCAGCACAACTACAGTTTCCTACGAGCAGTACTTC.

This clonotype occurred a few times. V is TRBV30 and J is TRBJ2-2; unclear D gene. The germline gives CDR1 GTSNPN, CDR2 SVGIG (reference sequence). This CDR3 is built from 11 residues. Trimming left V 4 bases short and J 3 bases short, with 3 bases between. CDR3 residues: CAWKDTGELFF. CDR3 bases: TGTGCCTGGAAGGACACCGGGGAGCTGTTTTTT.

By share, this clonotype ranks as large. The genes are TRBV6-1 and TRBJ1-6, with no clear D. V gave up 7 bases and J gave up 5 bases, with 12 bases separating them. The CDR3 has 14 amino acids. The germline gives CDR1 MNHNS, CDR2 SASEGT. The CDR3 spells CASTFQEDNSPLHF. The CDR3 bases are TGTGCCAGCACTTTCCAGGAAGATAATTCACCCCTCCACTTT.

This clonotype was seen a few times. The V and J genes are TRBV19 and TRBJ1-5; no reliable D call. Per the germline V gene, CDR1 is LNHDA and CDR2 is SQIVND (reference sequence). This CDR3 is 13 amino acids long. The V end lost 2 bases, the J end lost 5 bases, and 7 bases lay between the germline ends. CDR3 sequence reads: CASSIPGDQPQHF. The CDR3 nucleotides are TGTGCCAGTAGTATACCAGGTGATCAGCCCCAGCATTTT.